A selection of T cell receptor beta chains follows, all from one sample in a study of blood T cell repertoires in COVID-19. Assay used: immunoSEQ multiplex PCR; TCRdb lists only in-frame clones, some missing. The sample holds some 250,000 clones, around 88% seen once. The source material was PBMCs or T cells enriched from blood (not recorded which). The receptors come from a woman between 35 and 50 years old with acute COVID-19. CDR3s include the opening cysteine and the closing phenylalanine or tryptophan. A D gene is named only where the DNA matches it firmly.

d_call: -
v_call: TRBV7-9
j_call: TRBJ1-2
cdr3_length: 14
cdr3_aa: CASSLEGTGLGYTF

d_call: -
v_call: TRBV5-1
j_call: TRBJ2-1
cdr3_length: 14
cdr3_aa: CASSLVVAYNEQFF

d_call: TRBD1
v_call: TRBV7-6
j_call: TRBJ1-4
cdr3_length: 14
cdr3_aa: CASSLGTGFEKLFF

d_call: TRBD2
v_call: TRBV9
j_call: TRBJ2-7
cdr3_length: 17
cdr3_aa: CASSALPSSGSKYEQYF

d_call: -
v_call: TRBV27
j_call: TRBJ1-1
cdr3_length: 11
cdr3_aa: CASKGRAEAFF

d_call: -
v_call: TRBV7-9
j_call: TRBJ2-7
cdr3_length: 12
cdr3_aa: CASSPGLHEQYF

d_call: TRBD1
v_call: TRBV15
j_call: TRBJ2-7
cdr3_length: 16
cdr3_aa: CATSRDLGTAAYEQYF

d_call: -
v_call: TRBV6-5
j_call: TRBJ1-3
cdr3_length: 13
cdr3_aa: CASRSGSGNTIYF

d_call: TRBD1
v_call: TRBV7-8
j_call: TRBJ1-2
cdr3_length: 15
cdr3_aa: CASSQRTGGHYGYTF

d_call: TRBD1
v_call: TRBV9
j_call: TRBJ1-5
cdr3_length: 14
cdr3_aa: CASSVGQGGQPQHF

d_call: TRBD1
v_call: TRBV5-5
j_call: TRBJ1-5
cdr3_length: 15
cdr3_aa: CASSLTGTGHQPQHF

d_call: -
v_call: TRBV12-3/TRBV12-4
j_call: TRBJ1-1
cdr3_length: 11
cdr3_aa: CASSLFAEAFF

d_call: -
v_call: TRBV11-2
j_call: TRBJ2-2
cdr3_length: 15
cdr3_aa: CAISWIQGRTGELFF

d_call: TRBD1
v_call: TRBV14
j_call: TRBJ1-2
cdr3_length: 14
cdr3_aa: CASSQDQDRNGYTF

d_call: -
v_call: TRBV3-1/TRBV3-2
j_call: TRBJ2-3
cdr3_length: 15
cdr3_aa: CASSQVGQRTDTQYF

d_call: -
v_call: TRBV7-6
j_call: TRBJ2-3
cdr3_length: 16
cdr3_aa: CASSSLSGPHVDTQYF

d_call: TRBD2
v_call: TRBV30
j_call: TRBJ2-1
cdr3_length: 14
cdr3_aa: CAWGLAGENNEQFF

d_call: -
v_call: TRBV2
j_call: TRBJ1-2
cdr3_length: 15
cdr3_aa: CASRVRTTTNYGYTF

d_call: TRBD1
v_call: TRBV19
j_call: TRBJ2-1
cdr3_length: 13
cdr3_aa: CASQRQGRDEQFF

d_call: TRBD2
v_call: TRBV11-3
j_call: TRBJ2-5
cdr3_length: 16
cdr3_aa: CASSLRGTSDVETQYF

d_call: -
v_call: TRBV6-1
j_call: TRBJ2-2
cdr3_length: 14
cdr3_aa: CASSEAGDTGELFF

d_call: TRBD1
v_call: TRBV14
j_call: TRBJ1-2
cdr3_length: 17
cdr3_aa: CASSQDSGQGGRYGYTF

d_call: TRBD2
v_call: TRBV6-1
j_call: TRBJ2-1
cdr3_length: 16
cdr3_aa: CASSEARGGGYNEQFF

d_call: -
v_call: TRBV7-2
j_call: TRBJ1-4
cdr3_length: 14
cdr3_aa: CASSSDYSNEKLFF

d_call: TRBD1
v_call: TRBV11-1
j_call: TRBJ2-7
cdr3_length: 15
cdr3_aa: CASSAGTGETYEQYF

d_call: TRBD2
v_call: TRBV6-6
j_call: TRBJ2-7
cdr3_length: 14
cdr3_aa: CASRPLAGGDEQYF

d_call: -
v_call: TRBV3-1/TRBV3-2
j_call: TRBJ2-7
cdr3_length: 14
cdr3_aa: CASSQAGMDYEQYF

d_call: -
v_call: TRBV14
j_call: TRBJ1-2
cdr3_length: 15
cdr3_aa: CASSQGSVANYGYTF

d_call: TRBD2
v_call: TRBV6-5
j_call: TRBJ2-3
cdr3_length: 13
cdr3_aa: CASAAGGADTQYF

d_call: -
v_call: TRBV19
j_call: TRBJ2-2
cdr3_length: 18
cdr3_aa: CASSIKGGLADVTGELFF

d_call: -
v_call: TRBV27
j_call: TRBJ1-2
cdr3_length: 16
cdr3_aa: CASSSPPVPGDYGYTF

d_call: TRBD1
v_call: TRBV5-1
j_call: TRBJ2-7
cdr3_length: 14
cdr3_aa: CASSLGTGAYEQYF

d_call: -
v_call: TRBV2
j_call: TRBJ2-1
cdr3_length: 12
cdr3_aa: CASSVRGDEQFF

d_call: -
v_call: TRBV21-1
j_call: TRBJ2-5
cdr3_length: 17
cdr3_aa: CASSTKTGRGYQETQYF

d_call: -
v_call: TRBV5-6
j_call: TRBJ2-1
cdr3_length: 12
cdr3_aa: CASSFTGNEQFF

d_call: -
v_call: TRBV19
j_call: TRBJ1-1
cdr3_length: 11
cdr3_aa: CASSAYTEAFF

d_call: -
v_call: TRBV5-1
j_call: TRBJ2-1
cdr3_length: 17
cdr3_aa: CASSLAAAGSSYNEQFF

d_call: -
v_call: TRBV2
j_call: TRBJ2-7
cdr3_length: 14
cdr3_aa: CASSEAGHSYEQYF

d_call: TRBD1
v_call: TRBV18
j_call: TRBJ1-6
cdr3_length: 15
cdr3_aa: CASSPKDRDSSPLHF

d_call: -
v_call: TRBV9
j_call: TRBJ2-1
cdr3_length: 15
cdr3_aa: CASSVVIGDGDEQFF

d_call: -
v_call: TRBV19
j_call: TRBJ2-5
cdr3_length: 15
cdr3_aa: CASSIKPTGWETQYF

d_call: -
v_call: TRBV4-2
j_call: TRBJ1-4
cdr3_length: 15
cdr3_aa: CASSQDQGPNEKLFF

d_call: TRBD1
v_call: TRBV15
j_call: TRBJ1-4
cdr3_length: 17
cdr3_aa: CATSPGQGATTNEKLFF

d_call: -
v_call: TRBV4-2
j_call: TRBJ1-6
cdr3_length: 14
cdr3_aa: CASSQGGDHSPLHF

d_call: -
v_call: TRBV6-6
j_call: TRBJ1-6
cdr3_length: 15
cdr3_aa: CASSYSLPSGSPLHF

d_call: TRBD2
v_call: TRBV9
j_call: TRBJ2-3
cdr3_length: 15
cdr3_aa: CASSVEAGGRDTQYF

d_call: -
v_call: TRBV11-1
j_call: TRBJ2-1
cdr3_length: 13
cdr3_aa: CASRSGSGNEQFF

d_call: TRBD2
v_call: TRBV3-1/TRBV3-2
j_call: TRBJ2-1
cdr3_length: 15
cdr3_aa: CASSQDSSGRGIGFF

d_call: -
v_call: TRBV11-3
j_call: TRBJ2-1
cdr3_length: 17
cdr3_aa: CASSLGLEKASYNEQFF

d_call: TRBD2
v_call: TRBV19
j_call: TRBJ2-5
cdr3_length: 17
cdr3_aa: CASSPPGSSGRAGTQYF

d_call: TRBD2
v_call: TRBV5-1
j_call: TRBJ2-1
cdr3_length: 14
cdr3_aa: CASSTSGLADEQFF